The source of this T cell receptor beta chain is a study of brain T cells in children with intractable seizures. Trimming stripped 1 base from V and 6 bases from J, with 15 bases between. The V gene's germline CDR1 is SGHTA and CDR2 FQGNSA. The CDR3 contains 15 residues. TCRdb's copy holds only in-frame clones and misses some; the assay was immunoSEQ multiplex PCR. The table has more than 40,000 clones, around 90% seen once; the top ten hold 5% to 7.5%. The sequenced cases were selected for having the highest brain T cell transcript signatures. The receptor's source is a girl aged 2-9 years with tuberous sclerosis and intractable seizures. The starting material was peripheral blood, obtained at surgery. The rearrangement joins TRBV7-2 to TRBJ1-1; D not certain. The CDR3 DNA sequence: TGTGCCAGCAGCTTAGACTTTCGGTGGCTCGCTGAAGCTTTCTTT. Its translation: CASSLDFRWLAEAFF.